This TCR beta chain appears in the sequencing data of a study of blood T cells in healthy people across ages. Points from the study as a whole: Aged donors had fewer naive CD4+ cells and lower diversity than long-lived donors. The fall in TCR beta diversity per million T cells was roughly linear with age.

Through a sample-barcoded 5' primer and a J-beta primer mix, a second PCR was run for roughly 6 to 11 cycles. In TCRdb, the 5' RACE reads were re-called with MiXCR into one record per CDR3 protein. The sample has around 1,800,000 distinct CDR3 sequences; approximately 40% are singletons. Comments on this clonotype: Antigen specificity is unknown.

V lost 5 bases, J lost 8 bases, and 15 bases lay in between. Germline values: CDR1 MNHNS, CDR2 SASEGT. The CDR3 is made up of 13 amino acids. The sample taken for sequencing was blood. The TCR sequence derives from a human donor in good health. The chain carries TRBV6-1 and TRBJ1-2; the D is unclear. CDR3 in amino acids: CASSSLLGSGYTF. The CDR3 DNA follows: TGTGCCAGCAGTAGTCTCCTCGGGAGCGGCTACACCTTC.